The entry below describes one TCR beta chain. These data originate in a study of OX40 agonist ivuxolimab in advanced cancers. Sequencing used immunoSEQ multiplex PCR; TCRdb keeps in-frame clones, though not all of them. This table holds around 80,000 clones, about 88% found once. The J segment lost 5 bases and the V segment lost 6 bases, leaving 8 bases of the junction unmatched. Germline CDR1 is MNHEY and CDR2 is SVGAGI. This CDR3 comprises 15 residues. The origin of this receptor is an adult with an advanced solid tumor such as melanoma, head and neck, liver or kidney cancer. V and J are TRBV6-5 and TRBJ2-5, with 11 bases fitting TRBD2. Sequences were derived from CD4+ or CD8+ T cells sorted from blood, sampled in a trial of the OX40 agonist ivuxolimab. The CDR3 bases are TGTGCCAGCAGGGTAGCGGGGGGGCCAGGGGAGACCCAGTACTTC. Encoded protein: CASRVAGGPGETQYF.